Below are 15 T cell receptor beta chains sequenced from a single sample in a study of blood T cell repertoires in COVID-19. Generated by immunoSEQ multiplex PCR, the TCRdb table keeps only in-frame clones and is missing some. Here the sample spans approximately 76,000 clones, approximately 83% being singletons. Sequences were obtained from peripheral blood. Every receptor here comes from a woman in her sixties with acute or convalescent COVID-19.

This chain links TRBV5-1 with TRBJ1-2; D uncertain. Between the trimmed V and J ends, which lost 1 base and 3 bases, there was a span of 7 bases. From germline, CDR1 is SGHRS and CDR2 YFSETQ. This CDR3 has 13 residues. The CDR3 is CASSLTDDYGYTF. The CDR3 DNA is TGCGCCAGCAGCTTGACAGACGACTATGGCTACACCTTC.

CDR3 sequence: CASTDREGQPQHF. The CDR3 nucleotides are TGTGCCAGCACTGACAGGGAAGGGCAGCCCCAGCATTTT. The J gene is TRBJ1-5, the V gene TRBV19; TRBD1 matches 7 bases. This CDR3 contains 13 residues. With 9 bases clipped from V and 7 bases from J, the junction kept 9 bases outside the gene matches. Looked up from germline, CDR1 is LNHDA and CDR2 is SQIVND (reference sequence).

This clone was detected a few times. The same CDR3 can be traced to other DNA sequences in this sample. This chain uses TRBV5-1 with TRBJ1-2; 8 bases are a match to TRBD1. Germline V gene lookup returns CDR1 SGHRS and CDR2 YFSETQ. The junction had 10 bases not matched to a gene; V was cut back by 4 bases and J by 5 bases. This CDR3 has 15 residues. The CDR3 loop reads CASSPGGTGVYGYTF. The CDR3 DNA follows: TGCGCCAGCAGCCCTGGAGGGACAGGTGTTTATGGCTACACCTTC. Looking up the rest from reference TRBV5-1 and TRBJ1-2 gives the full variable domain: KAGVTQTPRYLIKTRGQQVTLSCSPISGHRSVSWYQQTPGQGLQFLFEYFSETQRNKGNFPGRFSGRQFSNSRSEMNVSTLELGDSALYLCASSPGGTGVYGYTFGSGTRLTVV.

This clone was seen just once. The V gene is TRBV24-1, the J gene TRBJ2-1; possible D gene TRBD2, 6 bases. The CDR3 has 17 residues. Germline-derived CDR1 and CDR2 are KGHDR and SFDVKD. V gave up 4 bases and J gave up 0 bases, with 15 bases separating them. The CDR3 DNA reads TGTGCCACCAGTGAGACCGGTCGGGGGAGCTCCTACAATGAGCAGTTCTTC. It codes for CATSETGRGSSYNEQFF.

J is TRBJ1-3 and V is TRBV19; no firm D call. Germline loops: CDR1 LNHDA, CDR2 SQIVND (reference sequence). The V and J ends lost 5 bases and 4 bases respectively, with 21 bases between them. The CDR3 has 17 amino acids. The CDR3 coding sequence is TGTGCCAGTAGTGGCAACAGAGGAGGCAGCATAGGAAACACCATATATTTT. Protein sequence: CASSGNRGGSIGNTIYF.

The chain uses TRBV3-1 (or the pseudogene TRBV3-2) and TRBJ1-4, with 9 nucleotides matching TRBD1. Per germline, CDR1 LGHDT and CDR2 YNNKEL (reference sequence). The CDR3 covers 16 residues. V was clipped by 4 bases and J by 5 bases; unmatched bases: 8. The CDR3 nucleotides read TGTGCCAGCAGCCGTAATTCCGGACAGGGGAATGAAAAACTGTTTTTT. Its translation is CASSRNSGQGNEKLFF.

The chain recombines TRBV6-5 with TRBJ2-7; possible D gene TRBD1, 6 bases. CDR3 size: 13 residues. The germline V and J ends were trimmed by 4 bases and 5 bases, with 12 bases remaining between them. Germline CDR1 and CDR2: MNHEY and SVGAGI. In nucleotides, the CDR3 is TGTGCCAGCAGTTTACCCGGGACAAACGAGCAGTACTTC. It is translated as CASSLPGTNEQYF.

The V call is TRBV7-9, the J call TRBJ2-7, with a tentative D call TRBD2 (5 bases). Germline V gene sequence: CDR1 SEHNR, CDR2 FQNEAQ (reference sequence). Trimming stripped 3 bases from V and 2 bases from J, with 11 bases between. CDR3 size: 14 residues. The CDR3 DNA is TGTGCCAGCAGCTTTAGTACTAGGGCCTACGAGCAGTACTTC. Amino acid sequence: CASSFSTRAYEQYF.

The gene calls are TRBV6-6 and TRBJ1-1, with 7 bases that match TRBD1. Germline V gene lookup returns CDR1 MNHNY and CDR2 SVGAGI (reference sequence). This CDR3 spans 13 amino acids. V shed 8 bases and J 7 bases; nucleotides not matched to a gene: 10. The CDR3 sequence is CASANRGIGEAFF. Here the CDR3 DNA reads TGTGCCAGCGCAAACAGGGGTATAGGTGAAGCTTTCTTT.

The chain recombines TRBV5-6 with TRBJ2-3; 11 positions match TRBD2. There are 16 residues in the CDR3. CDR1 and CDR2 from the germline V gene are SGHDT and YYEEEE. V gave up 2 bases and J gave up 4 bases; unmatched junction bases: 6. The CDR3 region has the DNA TGTGCCAGCAGCTTTAAGCCTAGCGGGGGGTCAGATACGCAGTATTTT. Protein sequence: CASSFKPSGGSDTQYF.

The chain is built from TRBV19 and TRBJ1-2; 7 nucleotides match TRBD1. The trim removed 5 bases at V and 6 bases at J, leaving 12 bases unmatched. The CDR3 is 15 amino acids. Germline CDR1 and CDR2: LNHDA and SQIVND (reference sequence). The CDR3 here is CASSAHPTGLDGYTF. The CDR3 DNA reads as TGTGCCAGTAGTGCCCACCCGACAGGGCTGGATGGCTACACCTTC.

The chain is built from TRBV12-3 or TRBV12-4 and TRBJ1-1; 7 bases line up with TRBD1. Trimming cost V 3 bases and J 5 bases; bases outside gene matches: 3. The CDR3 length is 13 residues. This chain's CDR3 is CASSFDRVTEAFF. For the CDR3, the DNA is TGTGCCAGCAGTTTCGACAGGGTGACTGAAGCTTTCTTT.

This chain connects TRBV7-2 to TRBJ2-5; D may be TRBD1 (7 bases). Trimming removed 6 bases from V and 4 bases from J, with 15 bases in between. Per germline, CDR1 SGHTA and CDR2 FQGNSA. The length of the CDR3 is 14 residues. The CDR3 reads CASSTRGVRETQYF. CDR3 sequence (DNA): TGTGCCAGCAGTACCAGGGGGGTTCGAGAGACCCAGTACTTC.

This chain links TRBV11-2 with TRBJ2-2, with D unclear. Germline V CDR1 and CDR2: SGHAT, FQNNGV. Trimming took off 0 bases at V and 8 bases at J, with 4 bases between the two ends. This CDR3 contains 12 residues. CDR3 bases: TGTGCCAGCAGCTTAGAGAGGGGGGAGCTGTTTTTT. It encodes CASSLERGELFF. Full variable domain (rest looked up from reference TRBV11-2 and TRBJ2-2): EAGVAQSPRYKIIEKRQSVAFWCNPISGHATLYWYQQILGQGPKLLIQFQNNGVVDDSQLPKDRFSAERLKGVDSTLKIQPAKLEDSAVYLCASSLERGELFFGEGSRLTVL.

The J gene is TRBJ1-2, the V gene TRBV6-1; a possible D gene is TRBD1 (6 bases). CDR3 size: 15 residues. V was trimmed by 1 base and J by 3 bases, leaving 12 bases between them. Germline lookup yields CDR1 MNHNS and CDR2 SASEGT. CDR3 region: CASSEGAGEHYGYTF. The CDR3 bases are TGTGCCAGCAGTGAAGGGGCAGGGGAGCACTATGGCTACACCTTC.